One sample yielded the 14 T cell receptor beta chains listed below, sequenced in a study of cytomegalovirus exposure and HLA in healthy donors. Researchers ran the PCR with 60 Vbeta and 13 Jbeta primers. Clones were read by immunoSEQ multiplex PCR, and TCRdb kept only the in-frame ones, dropping some. Of over 120,000 clones listed, around two thirds are singletons. Sequenced material: PBMCs. Receptors originate from an older woman in good health and CMV-seropositive.

About this clone: At one end the junction does not follow the germline gene, possibly because of a read error. The chain links TRBV5-1 to TRBJ1-1, with D tentatively TRBD1 (6 bases). Germline V gives CDR1 SGHRS, CDR2 YFSETQ. There are 15 residues in the CDR3. The CDR3, as DNA: TGCGCCAGCAGCGCCCCCGGGACACCGAACGCTGAAGCTTTCTTT. Protein sequence: CASSAPGTPNAEAFF. The whole variable domain, remainder taken from reference TRBV5-1 and TRBJ1-1, is KAGVTQTPRYLIKTRGQQVTLSCSPISGHRSVSWYQQTPGQGLQFLFEYFSETQRNKGNFPGRFSGRQFSNSRSEMNVSTLELGDSALYLCASSAPGTPNAEAFFGQGTRLTVV.

The chain joins TRBV6-5 to TRBJ1-2; 7 bases are a match to TRBD1. This CDR3 has 14 amino acids. V lost 5 bases and J lost 6; bases outside the gene matches: 9. Germline values: CDR1 MNHEY, CDR2 SVGAGI. In DNA form, the CDR3 reads TGTGCCAGCAGTACTCAGGGGGGATTCGATGGCTACACCTTC. Protein: CASSTQGGFDGYTF.

The chain employs TRBV5-4 and TRBJ2-5; possible D gene TRBD1, 6 bases. The DNA end is more similar to TRBJ2-7, so the J call may be wrong. CDR3 size: 13 residues. CDR1 SGHNT and CDR2 YYREEE come from the germline V gene (reference sequence). The CDR3 nucleotides are TGTGCCAGCAGCTTTACAGGGAACTACGAGCAGTACTTC. Translated, it gives CASSFTGNYEQYF.

This clone has more than one count but fewer than ten. The V call is TRBV5-1, the J call TRBJ2-7; 12 bases are shared with TRBD2. Germline V CDR1 and CDR2: SGHRS, YFSETQ. The CDR3 is made up of 16 amino acids. Trimming took 1 base from V and 3 from J; bases not matched to a gene: 5. This chain's CDR3 is CASSLRLAGGFYEQYF. In DNA, the CDR3 is TGCGCCAGCAGCTTGCGGCTAGCGGGAGGGTTCTACGAGCAGTACTTC.

The chain's CDR3 is CASRSDRGRGYTF. CDR3 coding DNA: TGTGCCAGCAGATCCGACAGGGGGCGAGGCTACACCTTC. The rearrangement links TRBV6-1 to TRBJ1-2, with 10 bases aligning to TRBD1. Germline loops: CDR1 MNHNS, CDR2 SASEGT. The CDR3 consists of 13 residues. J gave up 8 bases and V 6 bases, and 6 bases lay outside the gene matches.

This clone turned up a few times. V gene TRBV28 combines with J gene TRBJ1-5, with 9 positions matching TRBD1. This CDR3 spans 15 amino acids. In germline, CDR1 is MDHEN, CDR2 SYDVKM. The V segment lost 4 bases and the J segment 4 bases; nucleotides outside the gene matches: 5. The CDR3 region has the DNA TGTGCCAGCAGTTCCCCGACAGGGGGTAATCAGCCCCAGCATTTT. Translation: CASSSPTGGNQPQHF.

V usage is TRBV7-9 and J usage is TRBJ1-5, with D hard to call. The ends were cut back, 6 bases at V and 7 bases at J, with 16 bases in the middle. Germline loops: CDR1 SEHNR, CDR2 FQNEAQ (reference sequence). This CDR3 comprises 14 residues. The DNA for the CDR3 is TGTGCCAGCAGTCTGGACGGGGTAGGGCAGCCCCAGCATTTT. It specifies CASSLDGVGQPQHF.

The gene calls are TRBV18 and TRBJ1-2, with 7 positions matching TRBD1. Looked up from germline, CDR1 is KGHSH and CDR2 is LQKENI. CDR3 length: 15 residues. The J segment lost 4 bases and the V segment lost 1 base, leaving 6 bases of the junction unmatched. The chain's CDR3 is CASSPLDRSSYGYTF. For the CDR3, the DNA is TGTGCCAGCTCACCACTGGACAGGTCCTCCTATGGCTACACCTTC.

The chain uses TRBV5-6 and TRBJ1-1, with TRBD1 matching over 10 bases. The CDR3 consists of 16 residues. V dropped 4 bases and J dropped 5; count of bases not matched to a gene: 11. The germline gives CDR1 SGHDT, CDR2 YYEEEE. Here the CDR3 reads CASSPSGRDRGTEAFF. The CDR3 bases are TGTGCCAGCAGCCCATCTGGTCGGGACAGGGGTACTGAAGCTTTCTTT.

A note on this clone: An end of the junction differs from the germline gene, which may be a read error. This sequence joins TRBV7-7 and TRBJ2-1, with TRBD2 matching over 7 bases. This CDR3 contains 13 residues. Germline lookup yields CDR1 SSHAT and CDR2 FNYEAQ (reference sequence). DNA of the CDR3: TGTGCTAGCAGCTCCCGCCGGGGGGATGAGCAGTTCTTC. Translating gives CASSSRRGDEQFF.

This clone was observed a handful of times. This chain joins TRBV28 and TRBJ2-7; the match to TRBD2 covers 8 bases. The CDR3 extends over 18 amino acids. Germline V gene lookup returns CDR1 MDHEN and CDR2 SYDVKM. Losses at the gene ends were 6 bases for V and 0 bases for J; bases not matched to a gene: 16. CDR3 amino acids: CASSPWGSGIQSSYEQYF. The CDR3 DNA reads as TGTGCCAGCAGCCCCTGGGGTAGCGGGATCCAGAGCTCCTACGAGCAGTACTTC.

This sequence joins TRBV6-5 and TRBJ2-7, with 7 bases matching TRBD1. With V trimmed by 0 bases and J by 7 bases, 9 bases remained unmatched. Germline lookup yields CDR1 MNHEY and CDR2 SVGAGI. There are 15 residues in the CDR3. The CDR3 loop is CASSYSVGQAGEQYF. CDR3 DNA sequence: TGTGCCAGCAGTTACTCGGTCGGACAGGCCGGAGAGCAGTACTTC.

V is TRBV4-2 and J is TRBJ2-7; D perhaps matches TRBD2 (9 bases). The germline gives CDR1 LGHNA, CDR2 YNFKEQ. Trimming cost V 2 bases and J 0 bases, with 23 bases left between them. This CDR3 is 19 amino acids long. The DNA for the CDR3 is TGTGCCAGCAGCCAATTTCCAGGGGGCGGGAGGGCCGACTCCTACGAGCAGTACTTC. It specifies CASSQFPGGGRADSYEQYF.

The gene calls are TRBV27 and TRBJ2-7, with 7 nucleotides matching TRBD1. The V and J ends lost 5 bases and 3 bases, in that order; junction bases with no gene match: 10. Germline loops: CDR1 MNHEY, CDR2 SMNVEV (reference sequence). This CDR3 region has 15 residues. This CDR3 is CASSAAGTEHYEQYF. In DNA form, the CDR3 reads TGTGCCAGCAGTGCAGCCGGGACAGAACACTACGAGCAGTACTTC.